The rows below give T cell receptor beta chains drawn from one sample of a study of T cell responses to AZD1222 COVID-19 vaccine. Libraries were prepared by immunoSEQ multiplex PCR; TCRdb keeps only in-frame clonotypes and omits some of them. This sample has 100,000 or so clones, with around nine tenths found just once. Here the sequenced sample was peripheral blood, taken on day 0 of AZD1222 vaccination. These receptors were obtained from an adult in good health. Both conserved end residues are part of each CDR3. D genes are given only for firm matches. Not all rows give a size; the values are once, few, many and, for expanded clones, a class.

cdr3_aa	cdr3_nt	j_call	clone_size	d_call	v_call
CASSFRLAVTDTQYF	TGTGCCAGCAGTTTCAGACTAGCGGTCACAGATACGCAGTATTTT	TRBJ2-3	-	TRBD2	TRBV27
CASSDGAGGADTQYF	TGTGCCAGCAGTGACGGGGCGGGAGGAGCAGATACGCAGTATTTT	TRBJ2-3	-	TRBD2	TRBV6-4
CASSFGTARGAFF	TGTGCCAGCAGTTTTGGGACGGCGCGGGGAGCTTTCTTT	TRBJ1-1	few	-	TRBV28
CASSLGTGPSYEQYF	TGTGCCAGCAGCCTTGGGACAGGGCCCTCCTACGAGCAGTACTTC	TRBJ2-7	-	TRBD1	TRBV9
CASDNGQNSNQPQHF	TGTGCCAGTGATAATGGACAGAACAGCAATCAGCCCCAGCATTTT	TRBJ1-5	once	-	TRBV19
CATSDPGQSNQPQHF	TGTGCCACCAGTGATCCCGGACAGAGCAATCAGCCCCAGCATTTT	TRBJ1-5	-	-	TRBV24-1
CAWTKGTGFTQPQHF	TGTGCCTGGACTAAAGGGACAGGGTTTACTCAGCCCCAGCATTTT	TRBJ1-5	-	TRBD1	TRBV30
CASSHEREWRVFKSYNEQFF	TGTGCCAGCAGTCATGAGCGGGAGTGGAGGGTGTTTAAGTCGTACAATGAGCAGTTCTTC	TRBJ2-1	-	TRBD2	TRBV7-8
CASSLATGDYGYTF	TGTGCCAGCAGCTTAGCGACAGGAGACTATGGCTACACCTTC	TRBJ1-2	-	-	TRBV7-6
CASSLEWAGELFF	TGTGCCAGCAGCTTAGAGTGGGCCGGGGAGCTGTTTTTT	TRBJ2-2	-	-	TRBV7-9
CATRGRGFGTGELFF	TGTGCCACCAGGGGTCGAGGGTTCGGCACCGGGGAGCTGTTTTTT	TRBJ2-2	-	-	TRBV6-5